Listed below are T cell receptor beta chains from one sample, sequenced in a study of cytomegalovirus exposure and HLA in healthy donors. This table comes from immunoSEQ multiplex PCR, and its TCRdb copy is limited to in-frame clones, with some not included. The table lists roughly 100,000 clones, 76% of them singletons. The sample was PBMCs. These receptor sequences come from a man aged 35-49 years in good health and CMV-seropositive. Each CDR3 is given with its conserved first and last residue. D genes are given only for firm matches. For some rows the clone size is stated as once, few or many, or as a class when expanded; others skip it.

j_gene	abundance	d_gene	v_gene	CDR3nt	CDR3aa
TRBJ2-7	-	-	TRBV5-4	TGTGCCAGCAGCTTGGAGGGGAGGAGCGACGAGCAGTACTTC	CASSLEGRSDEQYF
TRBJ2-4	once	-	TRBV6-5	TGTGCCAGCAGTTTTGGACTGAACCTAGCCAAAAACAGTCAGTACTTC	CASSFGLNLAKNSQYF
TRBJ2-7	-	-	TRBV14	TGTGCCAGCAGCCAAATAAACATCCCCTACGAGCAGTACTTC	CASSQINIPYEQYF
TRBJ2-5	-	TRBD1	TRBV5-4	TGTGCCAGCAGCCCGGACAGGTTCCAAGAGACCCAGTACTTC	CASSPDRFQETQYF
TRBJ1-2	once	TRBD1	TRBV30	TGTGCCTGGACTCGGGACAGGGCTCTCGACTTC	CAWTRDRALDF
TRBJ2-7	-	TRBD1	TRBV19	TGTGCCAGTAGTAGGACAGGGGGCTTCTACGAGCAGTACTTC	CASSRTGGFYEQYF
TRBJ1-2	-	-	TRBV5-1	TGCGCCAGCAGCTTGACAGGGTTTAACTATGGCTACACCTTC	CASSLTGFNYGYTF
TRBJ1-2	-	-	TRBV29-1	TGCAGCGCCGCCGGACAGTTTTATGGCTACACCTTC	CSAAGQFYGYTF
TRBJ2-4	-	-	TRBV28	TGTGCCAGCAGTTTAGGTGGGGACATCAAAAACATTCAGTACTTC	CASSLGGDIKNIQYF
TRBJ1-1	-	TRBD1	TRBV7-9	TGTTCCAGCAGCTCGAGACAGGGTGGGAACACTGAAGCTTTCTTT	CSSSSRQGGNTEAFF
TRBJ2-7	-	-	TRBV28	TGTGCCAGCAGTTTCGCGGCCAGCGAGCAGTACTTC	CASSFAASEQYF
TRBJ2-1	-	-	TRBV7-3	TGTGCCAGCAGCCCGATGGGGGGGGCGTACAATGAGCAGTTCTTC	CASSPMGGAYNEQFF
TRBJ2-5	-	-	TRBV6-5	TGTGCCAGCAGTGAATTACAGGGAGAAGAGACCCAGTACTTC	CASSELQGEETQYF
TRBJ2-7	-	TRBD1	TRBV10-3	TGTGCCATCAGCGGGGACAGGGAGTACGAGCAGTACTTC	CAISGDREYEQYF
TRBJ1-2	once	TRBD1	TRBV9	TGTGCCAGCAGCCAGATCCCCGGGCAGGGGGGAAACTATGGCTACACCTTC	CASSQIPGQGGNYGYTF
TRBJ1-1	-	-	TRBV7-8	TGTGCCAGCAGCGGGATAGGGTACGGGGTCACTGAAGCTTTCTTT	CASSGIGYGVTEAFF
TRBJ1-4	-	-	TRBV6-6	TGTGCCAGCATCCCCGGCGGTTTGCGGACTAATGAAAAACTGTTTTTT	CASIPGGLRTNEKLFF
TRBJ1-2	-	TRBD1	TRBV30	TGTGCCTGGAGTGTAGGGACAGTATATGGCTACACCTTC	CAWSVGTVYGYTF
TRBJ1-3	-	-	TRBV9	TGTGCCAGCAGCCAACTTGACACGATCTCTGGAAACACCATATATTTT	CASSQLDTISGNTIYF
TRBJ1-1	-	-	TRBV25-1	TGTGCCAGCACCGAGGGAGATCGGGGGAGGGCTTTCTTT	CASTEGDRGRAFF
TRBJ2-3	-	-	TRBV28	TGTGCCAGCAGTTTAGTCACACGGGCAGATACGCAGTATTTT	CASSLVTRADTQYF
TRBJ2-1	-	-	TRBV11-3	TGTGCCAGCAGCTCCCGCACCGGGAATGAGCAGTTCTTC	CASSSRTGNEQFF
TRBJ1-1	once	-	TRBV6-1	TGTGCCAGCAACCGTCGGGCGGGGACTGAAGCTTTCTTT	CASNRRAGTEAFF
TRBJ2-1	-	TRBD1	TRBV28	TGTGCCAGCAGAGCCCCGGGACAGCCGAATGAGCAGTTCTTC	CASRAPGQPNEQFF
TRBJ1-4	-	TRBD1	TRBV19	TGTGCCAGTAGTCCTTCCCGGACAGGGCGTGGTGAAAAACTGTTTTTT	CASSPSRTGRGEKLFF